A single sample gave rise to the 27 T cell receptor beta chains below, sequenced in a study of blood T cells in healthy people across ages. It was with a sample-barcoded 5' primer and a J-beta primer mix that a second PCR of about 6 to 12 cycles was run. TCRdb re-analysed the 5' RACE reads in MiXCR, keeping a single row per CDR3 protein. The data contain over 600,000 distinct CDR3 sequences, 40% to 45% of them singletons. Sequencing was performed on blood. These receptor sequences come from an elderly man in good health.

To note about this clonotype: This sequence may be a read error, since a much larger clone differs from it by one base. V is TRBV3-1 and J is TRBJ2-3; TRBD2 agrees at 7 bases. CDR3 length: 14 residues. V shed 5 bases and J 7 bases; nucleotides not matched to a gene: 9. Germline V gives CDR1 LGHDT, CDR2 YNNKEL (reference sequence). The chain's CDR3 is CASSSGWTRHTQYF. The CDR3 nucleotides are TGTGCCAGCAGCTCTGGATGGACTAGGCATACGCAGTATTTT.

The chain is built from TRBV5-1 and TRBJ1-2; 9 nucleotides align to TRBD1. Trimming cost V 2 bases and J 7 bases; bases outside gene matches: 9. There are 15 residues in the CDR3. Germline loops: CDR1 SGHRS, CDR2 YFSETQ. CDR3: CASSFSQGADGGYTF. CDR3 sequence (DNA): TGCGCCAGCAGCTTTTCACAGGGGGCTGATGGTGGCTACACCTTC.

This sequence joins TRBV5-1 and TRBJ2-1; TRBD2 is a possible D gene (5 bases). Between the trimmed V and J ends, which lost 4 bases and 7 bases, there was a span of 15 bases. The CDR3 covers 14 residues. Germline-derived CDR1 and CDR2 are SGHRS and YFSETQ. The CDR3 DNA follows: TGCGCCAGCAGCCAGAATTTGGGAGTAAATGAGCAGTTCTTC. Translated, it gives CASSQNLGVNEQFF.

This clonotype was observed a few times. The chain employs TRBV6-6 and TRBJ1-6; D gene ambiguous. CDR1 and CDR2 (germline): MNHNY, SVGAGI (reference sequence). Trimming stripped 5 bases from V and 5 bases from J, with 13 bases between. The CDR3 loop spans 15 amino acids. This CDR3 is CASSKLRGNNSPLHF. In nucleotides, the CDR3 is TGTGCCAGCAGTAAACTCCGAGGGAATAATTCACCCCTCCACTTT.

Details on this clonotype: The germline gene is not matched at one end of the junction; a read error may be the cause. This rearrangement joins TRBV6-6 to TRBJ2-3; D is perhaps TRBD1 (6 bases). Germline CDR1 is MNHNY and CDR2 is SVGAGI (reference sequence). There are 13 residues in the CDR3. CDR3 region: CASTQGFADTRYF. The CDR3 region has the DNA TGTGCCAGCACCCAGGGGTTTGCAGATACGCGGTATTTT.

The table lists this clonotype with a few counts. The chain is built from TRBV15 and TRBJ2-7; 7 bases map to TRBD1. Losses at the gene ends were 1 base for V and 6 bases for J; bases not matched to a gene: 9. The CDR3 contains 15 residues. Germline CDR1 LNHNV, CDR2 YYDKDF (reference sequence). CDR3 residues: CATSRVTGVSGEQYF. As DNA, the CDR3 is TGTGCCACCAGCAGAGTAACAGGGGTGTCGGGCGAGCAGTACTTC.

This clonotype has ten or more counts. This chain links TRBV4-2 with TRBJ2-5; 10 bases line up with TRBD2. CDR1 is LGHNA, CDR2 YNFKEQ, per germline. Trimming took 4 bases from V and 5 from J; bases not matched to a gene: 13. The CDR3 covers 17 residues. The CDR3 bases are TGTGCCAGCAGCCCCGGGGCTAGCGGGAGTCTGGGGGAGACCCAGTACTTC. It encodes CASSPGASGSLGETQYF.

This clonotype was seen more than once but under ten times. This chain uses TRBV2 with TRBJ2-5; D remains ambiguous. V was trimmed by 4 bases and J by 5 bases, leaving 11 bases between them. This CDR3 has 13 amino acids. The V gene's germline CDR1 is SNHLY and CDR2 FYNNEI. CDR3 nucleotides: TGTGCCAGCAGTGTTGTAGGGCCGGAGACCCAGTACTTC. Its translation is CASSVVGPETQYF.

The V gene is TRBV7-9, the J gene TRBJ2-2, with D perhaps matching TRBD2 (5 bases). This CDR3 is built from 13 residues. The V gene lost 11 bases and the J gene lost 6 bases, with 16 bases spanning the gap. Germline V gene sequence: CDR1 SEHNR, CDR2 FQNEAQ (reference sequence). CDR3 DNA sequence: TGTGCCTCCCTCGGGATCGCGCCCGGGGAGCTGTTTTTT. The encoded protein is CASLGIAPGELFF. The full variable domain, rest sourced from reference TRBV7-9 and TRBJ2-2, is DTGVSQNPRHKITKRGQNVTFRCDPISEHNRLYWYRQTLGQGPEFLTYFQNEAQLEKSRLLSDRFSAERPKGSFSTLEIQRTEQGDSAMYLCASLGIAPGELFFGEGSRLTVL.

The rearrangement links TRBV6-5 to TRBJ2-5; D may be TRBD2 (6 bases). CDR3 length equals 15 residues. Trimming shortened V by 1 base and J by 11 bases, and 20 bases separated the two germline ends. Germline loops: CDR1 MNHEY, CDR2 SVGAGI. CDR3 sequence reads: CASSYLHGPGGEQYF. In nucleotides, the CDR3 is TGTGCCAGCAGTTACTTGCACGGTCCAGGAGGGGAGCAGTACTTC.

Regarding this clonotype: The junction departs from germline at one end; a sequencing error may be responsible. The chain has TRBV6-4 and TRBJ2-1; TRBD2 aligns across 11 bases. Germline values: CDR1 MRHNA, CDR2 SNTAGT. This CDR3 spans 15 amino acids. The CDR3 DNA sequence: TGTACCAGCTCCGCCGGGACTAGCGGATTCAATGAGCAGTTCTTC. This codes for CTSSAGTSGFNEQFF.

This clonotype appeared a few times. The chain joins TRBV6-5 to TRBJ2-4; TRBD1 matches at 7 bases. Near its end, the DNA agrees better with TRBJ2-7, so the J call may be wrong. Germline V gene lookup returns CDR1 MNHEY and CDR2 SVGAGI. This CDR3 has 14 residues. The CDR3: CASSYGQNRGEQYF. CDR3 DNA: TGTGCCAGCAGTTACGGCCAAAACAGGGGCGAGCAGTACTTC.

V gene TRBV12-3 or TRBV12-4 combines with J gene TRBJ2-7; D gene unclear. The CDR3 is made up of 11 amino acids. V gave up 8 bases and J gave up 1 base, with 6 bases separating them. The CDR3 loop reads CASGYSYEQYF. The CDR3 nucleotides are TGTGCCAGCGGTTATTCCTACGAGCAGTACTTC.

The V call is TRBV14, the J call TRBJ1-4; possibly TRBD1 for D (6 bases). This CDR3 comprises 15 residues. CDR1 SGHDN and CDR2 FVKESK come from the germline V gene. V lost 4 bases, J lost 6 bases, and 15 bases lay in between. CDR3: CASSRSPGADEKLFF. CDR3 nucleotides: TGTGCCAGCAGCCGTTCACCAGGGGCGGATGAAAAACTGTTTTTT.

The chain employs TRBV6-2 or TRBV6-3 and TRBJ2-3; no firm D call. The germline V and J ends were trimmed by 1 base and 6 bases, with 8 bases remaining between them. The CDR3 contains 13 residues. Germline CDR1 is MNHEY and CDR2 is SVGEGT. The CDR3 reads CASSYFALDTQYF. In DNA, the CDR3 is TGTGCCAGCAGTTACTTCGCCTTGGATACGCAGTATTTT.

V is TRBV6-4 and J is TRBJ2-1; 10 nucleotides agree with TRBD2. The V and J ends lost 3 bases and 7 bases, in that order; junction bases with no gene match: 3. The length of the CDR3 is 14 residues. Looked up from germline, CDR1 is MRHNA and CDR2 is SNTAGT. DNA for the CDR3: TGTGCCAGCAGTGAACAGCGGGGGGGAAATGAGCAGTTCTTC. This gives the protein CASSEQRGGNEQFF.

The gene calls are TRBV20-1 and TRBJ2-7; D is possibly TRBD1 (6 bases). This CDR3 comprises 14 residues. Trimming removed 5 bases from V and 7 bases from J, with 21 bases in between. Germline values: CDR1 DFQATT, CDR2 SNEGSKA (reference sequence). CDR3 sequence: CSASGQLIRWEQYF. In DNA, the CDR3 is TGCAGTGCTTCTGGACAGCTAATTCGCTGGGAGCAGTACTTC.

This clonotype has only a few counts. J is TRBJ2-1 and V is TRBV7-2; weak D call: TRBD1 (5 bases). The V end was cut by 1 base, the J end by 0 bases, with 10 bases between. The CDR3 length is 16 residues. Germline V CDR1 and CDR2: SGHTA, FQGNSA. DNA for the CDR3: TGTGCCAGCAGCTTAGAAGGGCAGGGCTCCTACAATGAGCAGTTCTTC. It codes for CASSLEGQGSYNEQFF.

The chain uses TRBV3-1 and TRBJ2-1, with D unresolved. The V gene lost 6 bases and the J gene lost 4 bases, with 25 bases spanning the gap. Germline V CDR1 and CDR2: LGHDT, YNNKEL (reference sequence). CDR3 size: 18 residues. CDR3 sequence: CASRERNVDLGRYNEQFF. The CDR3 nucleotides read TGTGCCAGCAGGGAAAGAAACGTTGATCTAGGCAGATACAATGAGCAGTTCTTC.

The chain has TRBV12-3 or TRBV12-4 and TRBJ2-5, with D possibly TRBD1 on 6 matching bases. The CDR3 runs 16 residues. Trimming cost V 5 bases and J 11 bases, with 27 bases left between them. The CDR3 is CASSLIGTSILHEQYF. For the CDR3, the DNA is TGTGCCAGCAGTCTCATCGGGACATCTATCTTACATGAGCAGTACTTC.

This clonotype was seen a few times. The chain is built from TRBV6-5 and TRBJ2-2; TRBD1 aligns across 8 bases. The germline gives CDR1 MNHEY, CDR2 SVGAGI. J was trimmed by 6 bases and V by 2 bases; bases with no gene match: 5. The CDR3 runs 15 residues. The CDR3 region has the DNA TGTGCCAGCAGTTACGGCAGGGGGCAGGCCGGGGAGCTGTTTTTT. It specifies CASSYGRGQAGELFF.

This clonotype has just a few counts. The rearrangement joins TRBV20-1 to TRBJ2-3; 7 positions match TRBD1. Trimming at V came to 6 bases and at J to 4 bases, leaving 10 bases not matched to a gene. This CDR3 is 14 amino acids long. Germline CDR1 DFQATT, CDR2 SNEGSKA (reference sequence). The CDR3 DNA sequence: TGCAGTGCAACCCGGGACAGTGGTTCAGATACGCAGTATTTT. Protein sequence: CSATRDSGSDTQYF.

The chain joins TRBV5-6 to TRBJ2-5; D uncertain. The CDR3 contains 14 residues. V lost 0 bases and J lost 5, with 11 bases in between. Germline CDR1 is SGHDT and CDR2 is YYEEEE. The CDR3 is CASSLEGSPETQYF. In nucleotides, the CDR3 is TGTGCCAGCAGCTTGGAGGGTAGTCCGGAGACCCAGTACTTC.

The chain links TRBV7-2 to TRBJ2-5; D unclear. From germline, CDR1 is SGHTA and CDR2 FQGNSA. This CDR3 spans 11 amino acids. V lost 6 bases and J 7 bases, leaving 9 bases between the germline ends. The CDR3 sequence is CASSAGMTQYF. The CDR3, as DNA: TGTGCCAGCAGTGCCGGTATGACCCAGTACTTC.

The sample holds a few counts of this clonotype. V and J are TRBV6-5 and TRBJ2-3, with 9 bases that match TRBD1. Germline-derived CDR1 and CDR2 are MNHEY and SVGAGI. The CDR3 is 15 amino acids. After removal of 8 bases from V and 1 base from J, the junction contained 7 bases not matched to a gene. CDR3 coding DNA: TGTGCCAGCGGCCGACAGGGGGAGGGCACAGATACGCAGTATTTT. It encodes CASGRQGEGTDTQYF.

The chain recombines TRBV20-1 with TRBJ2-5, with 12 bases fitting TRBD2. V gave up 2 bases and J gave up 11 bases; unmatched junction bases: 12. The CDR3 runs 15 residues. The germline V gene has CDR1 DFQATT and CDR2 SNEGSKA (reference sequence). The DNA for the CDR3 is TGCAGTGCTAGACCTCTAGCGGGAGGGACCTACAAGCAGTACTTC. Its translation: CSARPLAGGTYKQYF.

The J gene is TRBJ2-7, the V gene TRBV5-1; TRBD2 matches 10 bases. V shed 0 bases, J shed 0 bases, and the junction held 6 bases outside the gene matches. CDR1 is SGHRS and CDR2 is YFSETQ in the germline V gene. The CDR3 has 17 amino acids. CDR3 DNA: TGCGCCAGCAGCTTGGTCGCTAGCGGGGGTAACTCCTACGAGCAGTACTTC. It translates to CASSLVASGGNSYEQYF.